The following is a T cell receptor (beta chain) sequence with its context. Its antigen is still unknown. No much larger clonotype is one base removed from it; base qualities were not supplied. From the cysteine through the phenylalanine, the CDR3 covers 17 amino acids. The entry retains the CDR3 DNA only, 51 bases that are in frame from base 1. For CDR1 and CDR2, the germline V gene lists SGHRS and YFSETQ. A distance of 21 bases separates the germline ends of V and J, which lose 3 bases and 6 bases respectively. The immunoSEQ Assay was used to sequence TCR beta CDR3 regions from DNA. Concerning the study's data processing: To compute T cell density, TCR beta template counts were normalized to usable DNA, which was estimated by amplifying housekeeping genes. Using the preseqR package, richness was estimated by extrapolating to 120,000 templates for tissue samples and 400,000 templates for PBMC samples. Clonality was calculated as one minus Pielou's evenness. To identify tissue-enriched TCRs, differential abundance testing was run on productive amino-acid clonotypes with a minimum total count of 5 and an alpha of 0.1. The Jaccard Index and the Morisita Overlap Index were used to quantify repertoire overlap between compartments. GLIPH grouped TCR beta CDR3s together with public tetramer-defined viral CDR3s, and a viral motif had to include at least three viral sequences and show V-gene enrichment. Not all clones reach the TCRdb copy of this immuneACCESS table, which keeps in-frame sequences only. Checked studies attribute under half of the gap to unresolved V genes and leave the rest unexplained. Clone size and V and J calls were adopted from that table, with D and trimming inferred from the DNA. This sample gives 65,000 to 80,000 clones in total; about four fifths of them show up just once. Jointly, the top ten make up about 1.5% of the sample.

At diagnosis, tumor, uninvolved tumor-adjacent lung and peripheral blood were collected and then preserved as a mix of FFPE and fresh-frozen material. For TCR repertoire profiling, blood samples were analyzed in the form of peripheral blood mononuclear cells. The data were obtained in a study of T cells in localized non-small cell lung cancer (dated by TCRdb to 2018 to 2021). With respect to the entire study: The study examined T cell repertoires in hundreds of patients with early-stage NSCLC and compared tumors with uninvolved tumor-adjacent lungs. The cohort consisted of under 300 treatment-naive NSCLC patients whose localized lung tumors had been resected. A mean age of around 66 years was recorded for the NSCLC patients, of whom some 130 were male and about a hundred were female.

What the study reported, not specific to this receptor: Because of the exploratory design, TCR variables were selected using unadjusted p-values without false-discovery rate correction. Because multi-region tumor sequencing was not performed, intratumor heterogeneity could not be ruled out. Higher T cell density in blood was associated with longer overall survival, whereas higher clonality in adjacent lung was associated with shorter survival. A median of approximately 55 of the top 100 tumor clones were detected in paired uninvolved adjacent lung, and some 28 of these tumor clones were also found among the top 100 clones of the paired uninvolved adjacent lung. Uninvolved tumor-adjacent lung showed the highest T cell clonality, higher than tumor, which suggests more focused antigenic responses in the adjacent lung.

The sample here was peripheral blood, taken before any cancer treatment. This sequence was found in a female donor over 55 with stage I lung adenocarcinoma. The chain is assembled from TRBV5-1 and TRBJ2-2; 7 matching bases give a weak D call of TRBD2. The DNA is as follows: TGCGCCAGCAGCTCCCCACGAGGGGGGGGCCTCCCCGGGGAGCTGTTTTTT. This yields the protein CASSSPRGGGLPGELFF.